The 25 T cell receptor beta chains listed next were all sequenced from one sample in a study of blood T cell repertoires in COVID-19. Sequencing was performed with immunoSEQ multiplex PCR; in TCRdb, only in-frame clones are kept and a portion is missing. The sample includes some 150,000 clones, 80% to 85% of them seen just once. Sequencing was performed on peripheral blood. All receptors come from a woman of 80 years or more with acute or convalescent COVID-19.

The V call is TRBV7-3, the J call TRBJ2-1; TRBD2 aligns across 11 bases. CDR3 size: 19 residues. Germline CDR1 is SGHTA and CDR2 is FQGTGA. V was clipped by 5 bases and J by 0 bases; unmatched bases: 12. CDR3 DNA sequence: TGTGCCAGCAGCCCAGGGGGGCTAGCGGGGGGCCTCTCCTACAATGAGCAGTTCTTC. It translates to CASSPGGLAGGLSYNEQFF.

Only a few counts were recorded for this clone. This chain uses TRBV5-6 with TRBJ1-1, with D hard to call. The CDR3 is 15 residues long. CDR1 and CDR2 from the germline V gene are SGHDT and YYEEEE. V shed 1 base and J shed 1 base, with 11 bases lying between them. The CDR3 loop reads CASSLLDYRNTEAFF. CDR3 DNA sequence: TGTGCCAGCAGCTTGCTGGATTACAGGAACACTGAAGCTTTCTTT.

This CDR3 reads CASSSRGDTQYF. Written as DNA, the CDR3 is TGTGCCAGCAGCTCCCGGGGAGATACGCAGTATTTT. The chain uses TRBV3-1 (or the pseudogene TRBV3-2) and TRBJ2-3, with a tentative D call TRBD2 (5 bases). V was shortened by 5 bases and J by 5 bases, with 8 bases between the two germline ends. The CDR3 sequence is 12 residues long. The germline V gene has CDR1 LGHDT and CDR2 YNNKEL (reference sequence).

This clone was seen once. V gene TRBV5-1 combines with J gene TRBJ2-2, with 13 nucleotides matching TRBD2. The length of the CDR3 is 14 residues. The germline V gene encodes CDR1 SGHRS and CDR2 YFSETQ. J was trimmed by 5 bases and V by 7 bases; bases with no gene match: 2. The CDR3 DNA reads TGCGCCAGCCTGGGACTAGCGGGGACCGGGGAGCTGTTTTTT. This codes for CASLGLAGTGELFF.

This CDR3 reads CASSSTTSYEQYF. CDR3 DNA sequence: TGCGCCAGCAGCTCGACTACCTCCTACGAGCAGTACTTC. The chain combines TRBV5-1 with TRBJ2-7; possibly TRBD2 for D (5 bases). Germline V gives CDR1 SGHRS, CDR2 YFSETQ. The CDR3 totals 13 residues. The V gene lost 3 bases and the J gene lost 0 bases, with 7 bases spanning the gap.

The rearrangement uses TRBV5-1 and TRBJ2-2, with D possibly TRBD2 on 6 matching bases. Trimming shortened V by 4 bases and J by 1 base, and 11 bases separated the two germline ends. Germline values: CDR1 SGHRS, CDR2 YFSETQ. The CDR3 totals 15 residues. This CDR3 reads CASSPGAENTGELFF. In nucleotides, the CDR3 is TGCGCCAGCAGCCCGGGAGCAGAGAACACCGGGGAGCTGTTTTTT.

The chain has TRBV6-1 and TRBJ1-5; 7 nucleotides line up with TRBD1. The CDR3 length is 14 residues. V trimming: 1 base; J trimming: 7 bases; junction bases outside the gene matches: 4. Germline CDR1 MNHNS, CDR2 SASEGT. The CDR3 region is CASSEVAGGQPQHF. Written as DNA, the CDR3 is TGTGCCAGCAGTGAAGTGGCAGGGGGACAGCCCCAGCATTTT.

This clone was seen only once. The J gene is TRBJ2-1, the V gene TRBV6-6; 8 nucleotides match TRBD2. V was pared by 4 bases and J by 3 bases, with 8 bases of the junction left unmatched. CDR1 is MNHNY, CDR2 SVGAGI, per germline (reference sequence). CDR3 length: 16 amino acids. The CDR3 nucleotides read TGTGCCAGCAGTTTCGGAAATAGCGGGATCTACAATGAGCAGTTCTTC. Its translation: CASSFGNSGIYNEQFF.

This sequence joins TRBV7-8 and TRBJ1-5; D remains ambiguous. The CDR3 sequence is 14 residues long. Germline CDR1 SGHVS, CDR2 FQNEAQ. The V gene lost 3 bases and the J gene lost 1 base, with 7 bases spanning the gap. CDR3 DNA: TGTGCCAGCAGCTTTGTCTCGAGCAATCAGCCCCAGCATTTT. Translating it yields CASSFVSSNQPQHF.

The rearrangement uses TRBV10-1 and TRBJ2-1, with D maybe TRBD2 (6 bases). Germline lookup yields CDR1 WNHNN and CDR2 SYGVQD (reference sequence). V shed 6 bases and J shed 0 bases, with 15 bases lying between them. This CDR3 is built from 16 residues. As DNA, the CDR3 is TGCGCCAGCAGCCTTTTAGCGGAAAGCTCCTACAATGAGCAGTTCTTC. Its translation: CASSLLAESSYNEQFF.

The chain has TRBV28 and TRBJ1-2, with D tentatively TRBD1 (5 bases). CDR1 and CDR2 (germline): MDHEN, SYDVKM. V was cut by 5 bases and J by 5 bases, with 18 bases left in between. This CDR3 has 15 amino acids. For the CDR3, the DNA is TGTGCCAGCAGTGGGGGAGGGAGTGACCCGTATGGCTACACCTTC. Amino acids: CASSGGGSDPYGYTF.

Concerning this clone: Other DNA variants within this sample encode the same CDR3. Here the CDR3 reads CASSVARNTEAFF. The CDR3 nucleotides are TGTGCCAGCAGCGTAGCCAGAAACACTGAAGCTTTCTTT. The V and J genes are TRBV9 and TRBJ1-1; D ambiguous. Deletions cut 0 bases from V and 2 bases from J, with 5 bases between. The germline CDR1 and CDR2 sequences are SGDLS and YYNGEE. This CDR3 has 13 amino acids.

The V gene is TRBV2, the J gene TRBJ2-3; 7 nucleotides align to TRBD1. Germline V gives CDR1 SNHLY, CDR2 FYNNEI. Losses at the gene ends were 4 bases for V and 1 base for J; bases not matched to a gene: 5. This CDR3 comprises 15 residues. The CDR3 bases are TGTGCCAGCAGTGGGCAGGGACAGCGCACAGATACGCAGTATTTT. It translates to CASSGQGQRTDTQYF.

The V and J genes are TRBV19 and TRBJ1-4, with a tentative D call TRBD1 (6 bases). CDR1 is LNHDA and CDR2 is SQIVND in the germline V gene (reference sequence). This CDR3 is 16 amino acids long. The V and J ends lost 4 bases and 8 bases respectively, with 20 bases between them. CDR3 protein: CASSTHRDGLGEKLFF. For the CDR3, the DNA is TGTGCCAGTAGTACCCACAGGGATGGCCTTGGAGAAAAACTGTTTTTT.

The chain employs TRBV24-1 and TRBJ2-1, with 7 bases lining up with TRBD1. The trim removed 3 bases at V and 11 bases at J, leaving 3 bases unmatched. Germline CDR1 reads KGHDR; CDR2 reads SFDVKD. There are 12 residues in the CDR3. CDR3 protein: CATSDLRGKQFF. Written as DNA, the CDR3 is TGTGCCACCAGTGATCTCAGGGGGAAGCAGTTCTTC.

The J gene is TRBJ2-7, the V gene TRBV27; D unresolved. Germline CDR1 reads MNHEY; CDR2 reads SMNVEV (reference sequence). This CDR3 contains 14 residues. V lost 5 bases and J lost 3, with 14 bases in between. The CDR3 bases are TGTGCCAGCAGTCTAGGAGCGTTTGTCTACGAGCAGTACTTC. It specifies CASSLGAFVYEQYF.

The chain couples TRBV3-1 (or the pseudogene TRBV3-2) to TRBJ2-1; 13 bases agree with TRBD2. The germline V gene encodes CDR1 LGHDT and CDR2 YNNKEL (reference sequence). The J segment lost 8 bases and the V segment lost 0 bases, leaving 7 bases of the junction unmatched. The CDR3 extends over 17 amino acids. The CDR3 DNA is TGTGCCAGCAGCCAAGAAGGGGGGACTAGCGGGATCCATGAGCAGTTCTTC. It yields the protein CASSQEGGTSGIHEQFF.

This rearrangement joins TRBV28 to TRBJ1-5; TRBD1 might be the D (6 bases). V was cut by 5 bases and J by 0 bases, with 11 bases left in between. Looked up from germline, CDR1 is MDHEN and CDR2 is SYDVKM. The CDR3 runs to 15 residues. In DNA, the CDR3 is TGTGCCAGCAGTGAAGGGGGATATAGCAATCAGCCCCAGCATTTT. Its protein is CASSEGGYSNQPQHF. Based on the CDR3 plus reference TRBV28 and TRBJ1-5, the full variable domain is DVKVTQSSRYLVKRTGEKVFLECVQDMDHENMFWYRQDPGLGLRLIYFSYDVKMKEKGDIPEGYSVSREKKERFSLILESASTNQTSMYLCASSEGGYSNQPQHFGDGTRLSIL.

The chain employs TRBV6-4 and TRBJ1-1; no clear D. The ends were cut back, 7 bases at V and 0 bases at J, with 12 bases in the middle. The germline V gene has CDR1 MRHNA and CDR2 SNTAGT. This CDR3 has 14 amino acids. CDR3 protein: CASIDLRMNTEAFF. The CDR3 DNA reads TGTGCCAGCATCGATTTGCGAATGAACACTGAAGCTTTCTTT.

This chain joins TRBV7-6 and TRBJ2-5; 8 bases line up with TRBD2. The CDR3 consists of 15 residues. Trimming took 2 bases from V and 3 from J; bases not matched to a gene: 5. The V gene's germline CDR1 is SGHVS and CDR2 FNYEAQ. In DNA, the CDR3 is TGTGCCAGCAGCTTAATTCGGCGGGGGGAAGAGACCCAGTACTTC. Protein: CASSLIRRGEETQYF.

This sequence joins TRBV5-1 and TRBJ1-3, with D tentatively TRBD1 (5 bases). The CDR3 is 16 amino acids. Trimming pared 3 bases from V and 0 bases from J, leaving 13 bases between. In germline, CDR1 is SGHRS, CDR2 YFSETQ. The CDR3 DNA follows: TGCGCCAGCAGCTCCGACAGACCAAGCTCTGGAAACACCATATATTTT. Protein: CASSSDRPSSGNTIYF.

This chain joins TRBV3-1 (or the pseudogene TRBV3-2) and TRBJ2-5, with D unclear. V dropped 4 bases and J dropped 5 bases, with 8 bases sitting between them. Germline V gives CDR1 LGHDT, CDR2 YNNKEL (reference sequence). CDR3 length equals 12 residues. The chain's CDR3 is CASSRLGETQYF. The CDR3 DNA sequence: TGTGCCAGCAGCCGCCTCGGGGAGACCCAGTACTTC.

V is TRBV14 and J is TRBJ1-2; no reliable D call. The CDR3 totals 16 residues. Trimming stripped 4 bases from V and 2 bases from J, with 17 bases between. Germline V gene data show CDR1 as SGHDN and CDR2 as FVKESK. CDR3 residues: CASSPLGGARNYGYTF. CDR3 in DNA: TGTGCCAGCAGCCCCCTCGGCGGTGCAAGAAACTATGGCTACACCTTC.

This chain connects TRBV5-6 to TRBJ1-6; D not certain. The germline CDR1 and CDR2 sequences are SGHDT and YYEEEE. V was shortened by 5 bases and J by 8 bases, with 8 bases between the two germline ends. The CDR3 has 12 residues. The CDR3, as DNA: TGTGCCAGCAGTATCGGTTATTCACCCCTCCACTTT. This sequence encodes CASSIGYSPLHF.

This clone was picked up one time. The chain has TRBV19 and TRBJ1-1, with D maybe TRBD1 (6 bases). With 3 bases removed from V and 6 bases from J, the gap between germline ends came to 20 bases. In germline, CDR1 is LNHDA, CDR2 SQIVND (reference sequence). CDR3 size: 16 residues. The DNA for the CDR3 is TGTGCCAGTAGTATCTTGTTCCGACAGGCAGTATCTGAAGCTTTCTTT. Residues: CASSILFRQAVSEAFF.